Each of the 13 T cell receptor beta chains below was sequenced from the same sample in a study of neurological immune-mediated disorders. TCRdb analysed the 5' RACE reads with MiXCR anew, one entry per CDR3 protein. This table has tens of thousands of distinct CDR3 sequences, 3.5% appearing once. Sequenced material: PBMCs. The source of these receptors is a woman between 50 and 59 years old with multiple sclerosis.

This clonotype was detected many times. The chain couples TRBV12-3 or TRBV12-4 to TRBJ2-2, with 7 bases lining up with TRBD1. The length of the CDR3 is 15 residues. V lost 5 bases and J lost 6; bases outside the gene matches: 9. The DNA of the CDR3 is TGTGCCAGCAGTCTAAGACAGGGTGGGGCCGGGGAGCTGTTTTTT. Residues: CASSLRQGGAGELFF.

This clonotype was detected ten times or more. The CDR3 spells CSGIPGGAGHGYTF. The CDR3 nucleotides are TGCAGTGGAATTCCAGGCGGGGCAGGCCATGGCTACACCTTC. The chain joins TRBV20-1 to TRBJ1-2; a weak D match, TRBD1 (5 bases). V lost 7 bases and J 6 bases, leaving 21 bases between the germline ends. The CDR3 is made up of 14 amino acids. CDR1 and CDR2 (germline): DFQATT, SNEGSKA (reference sequence).

The table lists this clonotype with many counts. The chain uses TRBV14 and TRBJ1-2; D unclear. The V end was cut by 4 bases, the J end by 1 base, with 4 bases between. The germline CDR1 and CDR2 sequences are SGHDN and FVKESK. The length of the CDR3 is 12 residues. CDR3 coding DNA: TGTGCCAGCAGCCGCCTTAACTATGGCTACACCTTC. This encodes CASSRLNYGYTF.

Ten or more counts support this clonotype. The chain links TRBV7-2 to TRBJ1-1; TRBD1 matches 7 bases. The CDR3 spans 15 residues. Trimming at V came to 1 base and at J to 3 bases, leaving 5 bases not matched to a gene. Germline V lookup: CDR1 SGHTA, CDR2 FQGNSA. The CDR3 protein is CASSLVTGRDTEAFF. The CDR3 nucleotides read TGTGCCAGCAGCTTAGTGACAGGGAGGGACACTGAAGCTTTCTTT.

Ten or more counts support this clonotype. The chain joins TRBV4-3 to TRBJ1-5; D is unclear. Trimming took off 0 bases at V and 2 bases at J, with 8 bases between the two ends. Germline V gene lookup returns CDR1 LGHNA and CDR2 YSLEER. There are 15 residues in the CDR3. The CDR3 DNA sequence: TGCGCCAGCAGCCAAGATTGGAGGGGCAATCAGCCCCAGCATTTT. Protein product: CASSQDWRGNQPQHF.

This clonotype was counted ten times or more. The chain uses TRBV19 and TRBJ2-1, with D hard to call. Trimming left V 11 bases short and J 10 bases short, with 9 bases between. The CDR3 has 9 residues. CDR1 LNHDA and CDR2 SQIVND come from the germline V gene (reference sequence). CDR3 nucleotide sequence: TGTGCCCCCCCGCCGGAGCAGTTCTTC. Encoded protein: CAPPPEQFF.

This clonotype was seen ten or more times. The V call is TRBV6-5, the J call TRBJ1-1; D is perhaps TRBD1 (6 bases). V lost 7 bases and J 2 bases, leaving 14 bases between the germline ends. The CDR3 is made up of 14 amino acids. Germline CDR1 and CDR2: MNHEY and SVGAGI. The CDR3 protein is CASTHAGVNTEAFF. CDR3 bases: TGTGCCAGCACCCACGCAGGGGTCAACACTGAAGCTTTCTTT.

This clonotype was picked up a small number of times. A much larger clone is a single base away; this may be a read error. The gene calls are TRBV28 and TRBJ2-7; no clear D. Germline-derived CDR1 and CDR2 are MDHEN and SYDVKM. The CDR3 totals 11 residues. CDR3 loop: CDSSWDYEQYF. As DNA, the CDR3 is TGTGACAGCAGTTGGGACTACGAGCAGTACTTC.

This clonotype was seen at least ten times. The chain employs TRBV15 and TRBJ1-4; D gene unclear. Germline values: CDR1 LNHNV, CDR2 YYDKDF (reference sequence). V lost 0 bases and J 4 bases, leaving 12 bases between the germline ends. The CDR3 covers 16 residues. The CDR3: CATSRDRWRYNEKLFF. The DNA for the CDR3 is TGTGCCACCAGCAGAGACCGCTGGCGTTATAATGAAAAACTGTTTTTT. Complete variable domain (other parts from reference TRBV15 and TRBJ1-4): DAMVIQNPRYQVTQFGKPVTLSCSQTLNHNVMYWYQQKSSQAPKLLFHYYDKDFNNEADTPDNFQSRRPNTSFCFLDIRSPGLGDTAMYLCATSRDRWRYNEKLFFGSGTQLSVL.

This clonotype showed up many times. The genes are TRBV5-1 and TRBJ1-5, with D maybe TRBD1 (5 bases). Per germline, CDR1 SGHRS and CDR2 YFSETQ. V was shortened by 0 bases and J by 7 bases, with 14 bases between the two germline ends. CDR3 length: 15 amino acids. This chain's CDR3 is CASSLGGNGDQPQHF. CDR3 in DNA: TGCGCCAGCAGCTTGGGAGGTAATGGGGACCAGCCCCAGCATTTT.

This clonotype has a count of ten or more. The chain joins TRBV14 to TRBJ2-2; 10 bases match TRBD2. Losses at the gene ends were 4 bases for V and 2 bases for J; bases not matched to a gene: 1. The CDR3 totals 15 residues. Germline V gene sequence: CDR1 SGHDN, CDR2 FVKESK. The DNA for the CDR3 is TGTGCCAGCAGCCGGACTAGCGGAAACACCGGGGAGCTGTTTTTT. This translates into CASSRTSGNTGELFF.

In this sample, this clonotype turned up many times. The chain employs TRBV7-2 and TRBJ2-1; D not certain. Germline CDR1 is SGHTA and CDR2 is FQGNSA. The CDR3 sequence is 16 residues long. V was pared by 1 base and J by 0 bases, with 10 bases between. CDR3 amino acids: CASSLDGSISYNEQFF. In nucleotides, the CDR3 is TGTGCCAGCAGCTTAGACGGATCAATCTCCTACAATGAGCAGTTCTTC. Complete variable domain (other parts from reference TRBV7-2 and TRBJ2-1): GAGVSQSPSNKVTEKGKDVELRCDPISGHTALYWYRQSLGQGLEFLIYFQGNSAPDKSGLPSDRFSAERTGGSVSTLTIQRTQQEDSAVYLCASSLDGSISYNEQFFGPGTRLTVL.

This clonotype was seen many times. The chain joins TRBV7-2 to TRBJ2-5; D might be TRBD1 (5 bases). Per the germline V gene, CDR1 is SGHTA and CDR2 is FQGNSA. The CDR3 sequence is 11 residues long. The V end was cut by 5 bases, the J end by 7 bases, with 8 bases between. CDR3 nucleotide sequence: TGTGCCAGCAGCCCAGACAGGACCCAGTACTTC. This encodes CASSPDRTQYF. Full variable domain (rest looked up from reference TRBV7-2 and TRBJ2-5): GAGVSQSPSNKVTEKGKDVELRCDPISGHTALYWYRQSLGQGLEFLIYFQGNSAPDKSGLPSDRFSAERTGGSVSTLTIQRTQQEDSAVYLCASSPDRTQYFGPGTRLLVL.